This TCR beta chain was sequenced during a study of radiotherapy plus CTLA-4 blockade in lung cancer. Sequencing used immunoSEQ multiplex PCR; TCRdb keeps in-frame clones, though not all of them. The sample has some 80,000 clones, less than 85% seen once; the top ten hold approximately 0.81%. CDR1 is SGHAT, CDR2 FQNNGV, per germline. The V and J ends lost 1 base and 6 bases respectively, with 14 bases between them. The CDR3 spans 15 residues. The gene calls are TRBV11-2 and TRBJ2-3; perhaps TRBD2 as D (5 bases). The TCR sequence derives from a human donor with non-small cell lung cancer who had stable disease on radiotherapy plus ipilimumab. Sample: peripheral blood, taken from a patient treated with radiotherapy plus ipilimumab. CDR3 amino acids: CASSLGQRGLDTQYF. DNA for the CDR3: TGTGCCAGCAGCTTAGGGCAGCGAGGGTTGGATACGCAGTATTTT.